A selection of T cell receptor beta chains follows, all from one sample in a study of blood T cell repertoires in COVID-19. Clones were read by immunoSEQ multiplex PCR, and TCRdb kept only the in-frame ones, dropping some. The sample has about 120,000 clones, around 86% seen once; the top ten hold 4% to 5%. Material: peripheral blood. These receptors were obtained from a man aged 40-49 years with acute or convalescent COVID-19. The CDR3 runs from the conserved cysteine through the conserved F or W. D genes are given only for firm matches. Size is omitted from some rows. Given values are once, few, many or a class for expanded clones.

size: NA
J: TRBJ1-5
D: NA
V: TRBV3-1/TRBV3-2
CDR3: CASSQGLGQPQHF
DNA: TGTGCCAGCAGCCAAGGGCTAGGTCAGCCCCAGCATTTT

size: once
J: TRBJ1-1
D: NA
V: TRBV4-1
CDR3: CASSHPTGRTTEAFF
DNA: TGCGCCAGCAGCCACCCGACCGGACGGACTACTGAAGCTTTCTTT

size: NA
J: TRBJ1-1
D: TRBD1
V: TRBV7-9
CDR3: CASSLSGGTEAFF
DNA: TGTGCCAGCAGCTTGTCAGGGGGCACTGAAGCTTTCTTT

size: NA
J: TRBJ2-7
D: NA
V: TRBV27
CDR3: CASRPTKGKQYF
DNA: TGTGCCAGCAGGCCAACCAAGGGGAAGCAGTACTTC

size: NA
J: TRBJ2-7
D: NA
V: TRBV29-1
CDR3: CSVEGAYEQYF
DNA: TGCAGCGTTGAAGGGGCGTACGAGCAGTACTTC

size: NA
J: TRBJ1-3
D: NA
V: TRBV6-5
CDR3: CASSYSGGLSGNTIYF
DNA: TGTGCCAGCAGTTACTCGGGCGGACTCTCTGGAAACACCATATATTTT

size: NA
J: TRBJ1-1
D: NA
V: TRBV5-6
CDR3: CASSPNLNTEAFF
DNA: TGTGCCAGCAGTCCAAATCTGAACACTGAAGCTTTCTTT

size: NA
J: TRBJ1-5
D: NA
V: TRBV5-4
CDR3: CASSVGGDQPQHF
DNA: TGTGCCAGCAGCGTGGGGGGAGATCAGCCCCAGCATTTT

size: NA
J: TRBJ2-1
D: NA
V: TRBV24-1
CDR3: CATSDPTWAIREQFF
DNA: TGTGCCACCAGTGACCCGACCTGGGCCATCAGGGAGCAGTTCTTC

size: NA
J: TRBJ1-1
D: NA
V: TRBV15
CDR3: CATSRDRYTEAFF
DNA: TGTGCCACCAGCAGAGATCGGTACACTGAAGCTTTCTTT

size: NA
J: TRBJ2-1
D: TRBD1
V: TRBV6-6
CDR3: CASSRGTGTGVHEQFF
DNA: TGTGCCAGCAGTCGAGGGACCGGGACAGGGGTTCATGAGCAGTTCTTC

size: few
J: TRBJ2-2
D: TRBD1
V: TRBV19
CDR3: CASSIPLGTGVPGELFF
DNA: TGTGCCAGTAGTATCCCTTTAGGGACAGGGGTTCCCGGGGAGCTGTTTTTT

size: NA
J: TRBJ1-1
D: NA
V: TRBV29-1
CDR3: CSVEGGGRTEAFF
DNA: TGCAGCGTTGAAGGCGGGGGGCGAACTGAAGCTTTCTTT